This T cell receptor (beta chain) originates from a study of cytomegalovirus exposure and HLA in healthy donors. The PCR employed 60 Vbeta primers together with 13 Jbeta primers. Data came from immunoSEQ multiplex PCR; TCRdb stores just in-frame clones and leaves some out. The data show about 160,000 clones, around four fifths seen once. With 6 bases clipped from V and 2 bases from J, the junction kept 5 bases outside the gene matches. This CDR3 contains 14 residues. Germline V gives CDR1 MNHNS, CDR2 SASEGT. A remark on this clone: Its antigen is still unknown.

Findings of the study overall: After further analysis at a later stage, 16,951 TCR beta sequences were associated with HLA alleles at 0.05 false discovery rate. With further analysis later on, most CMV-associated TCR beta chains appeared HLA-restricted. Cytomegalovirus-associated status was assigned to 150 or so TCR beta chains. The availability of immune exposure information extended only to CMV serostatus.

The chain has TRBV6-1 and TRBJ2-3; 7 bases fit TRBD1. Input material: PBMCs. The clonotype was recovered from a man aged 18 to 30 in good health and CMV-seronegative. Here the CDR3 reads CASRDRKHTDTQYF. DNA of the CDR3: TGTGCCAGCAGGGACAGGAAGCACACAGATACGCAGTATTTT.